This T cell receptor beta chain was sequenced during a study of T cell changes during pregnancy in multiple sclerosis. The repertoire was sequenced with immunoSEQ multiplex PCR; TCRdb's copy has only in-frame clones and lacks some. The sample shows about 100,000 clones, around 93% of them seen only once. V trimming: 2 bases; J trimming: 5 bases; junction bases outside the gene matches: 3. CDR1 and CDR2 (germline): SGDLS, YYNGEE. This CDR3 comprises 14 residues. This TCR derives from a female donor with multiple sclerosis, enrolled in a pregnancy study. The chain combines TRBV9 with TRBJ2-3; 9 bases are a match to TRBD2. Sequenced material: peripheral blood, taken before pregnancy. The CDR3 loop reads CASSVASGIDTQYF. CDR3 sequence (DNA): TGTGCCAGCAGCGTGGCTAGCGGGATAGATACGCAGTATTTT.